This T cell receptor (beta chain) was identified during a study of T cell responses to AZD1222 COVID-19 vaccine. Study observations and caveats: Spike-specific TCR breadth and depth were elevated following two AZD1222 doses.

This CDR3 has 14 residues. Trimming at V came to 7 bases and at J to 5 bases, leaving 3 bases not matched to a gene. Germline V gene lookup returns CDR1 MNHEY and CDR2 SVGAGI. Profiling relied on immunoSEQ multiplex PCR, and the TCRdb table lists in-frame clones only, not all of them. The table has about 110,000 clones, roughly 90% seen once; the top ten hold 7.9%. Timing groups of about 4 and about 12 weeks for second doses were pooled. A note on this clone: Antigen unknown.

The chain has TRBV6-5 and TRBJ1-6, with 9 bases lining up with TRBD1. Specimen: peripheral blood, collected 28 days after the second AZD1222 dose. This receptor was obtained from an adult who received the AZD1222 COVID-19 vaccine. The CDR3 reads CASNGDRDNSPLHF. The CDR3 DNA follows: TGTGCCAGCAACGGGGACAGGGATAATTCACCCCTCCACTTT.